The clone carrying this T cell receptor (beta chain) has a count of ten or more. This entry belongs to a study of tumor-infiltrating lymphocytes in oesophageal squamous cell carcinoma. Via MiXCR, TCRdb re-called the PCR reads, giving one row per CDR3 protein. Of about 22,000 distinct CDR3 sequences listed, around 37% are singletons. Germline CDR1 and CDR2: MRHNA and SNTAGT. V lost 5 bases, J lost 7 bases, and 11 bases stayed unmatched. This CDR3 region has 16 residues. Sequenced material: esophageal tumor tissue. The sequence was obtained from a female donor with esophageal squamous cell carcinoma. V is TRBV6-4 and J is TRBJ1-2, with 12 bases matching TRBD1. CDR3 nucleotides: TGTGCCAGCAGTTTGACCGGGACAGGGGGCGCATTTGGCTACACCTTC. Its translation: CASSLTGTGGAFGYTF.